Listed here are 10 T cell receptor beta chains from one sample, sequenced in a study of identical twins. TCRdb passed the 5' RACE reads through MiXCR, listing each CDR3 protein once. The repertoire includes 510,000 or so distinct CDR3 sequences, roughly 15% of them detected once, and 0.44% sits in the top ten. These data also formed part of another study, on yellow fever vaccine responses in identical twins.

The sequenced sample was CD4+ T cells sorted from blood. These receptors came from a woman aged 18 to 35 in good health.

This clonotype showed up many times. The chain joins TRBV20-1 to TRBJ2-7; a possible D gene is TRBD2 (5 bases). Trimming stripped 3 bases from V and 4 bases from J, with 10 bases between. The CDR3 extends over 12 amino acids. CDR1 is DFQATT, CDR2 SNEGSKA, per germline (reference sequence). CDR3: CSARGLAYEQYF. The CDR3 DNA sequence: TGCAGTGCTAGGGGATTAGCGTACGAGCAGTACTTC.

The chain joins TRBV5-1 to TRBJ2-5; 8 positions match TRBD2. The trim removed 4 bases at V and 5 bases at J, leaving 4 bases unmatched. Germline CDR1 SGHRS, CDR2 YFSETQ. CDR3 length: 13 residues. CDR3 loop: CASSRGGDETQYF. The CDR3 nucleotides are TGCGCCAGCAGCCGGGGGGGGGACGAGACCCAGTACTTC.

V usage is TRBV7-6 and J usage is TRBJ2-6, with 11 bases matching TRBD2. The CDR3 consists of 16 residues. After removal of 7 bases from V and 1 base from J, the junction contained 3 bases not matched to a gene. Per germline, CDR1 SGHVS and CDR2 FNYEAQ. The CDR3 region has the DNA TGTGCCAGCACCCTAGCGGGGGGATCTGGGGCCAACGTCCTGACTTTC. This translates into CASTLAGGSGANVLTF.

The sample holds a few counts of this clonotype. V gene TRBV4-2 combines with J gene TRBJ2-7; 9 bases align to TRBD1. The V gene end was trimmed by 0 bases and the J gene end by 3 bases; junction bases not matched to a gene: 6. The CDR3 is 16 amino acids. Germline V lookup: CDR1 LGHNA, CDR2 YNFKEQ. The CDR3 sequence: CASSQDRTGGFYEQYF. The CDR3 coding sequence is TGTGCCAGCAGCCAAGATCGAACAGGGGGCTTCTACGAGCAGTACTTC.

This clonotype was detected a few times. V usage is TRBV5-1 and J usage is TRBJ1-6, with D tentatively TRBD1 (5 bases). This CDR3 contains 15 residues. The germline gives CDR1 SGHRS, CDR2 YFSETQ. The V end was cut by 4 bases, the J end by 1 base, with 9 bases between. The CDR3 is CASSRDGSYNSPLHF. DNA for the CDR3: TGCGCCAGCAGCCGGGACGGATCCTATAATTCACCCCTCCACTTT.

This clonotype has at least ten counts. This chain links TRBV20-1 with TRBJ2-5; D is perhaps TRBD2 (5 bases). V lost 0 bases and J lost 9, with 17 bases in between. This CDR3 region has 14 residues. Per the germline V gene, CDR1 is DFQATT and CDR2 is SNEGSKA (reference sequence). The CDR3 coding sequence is TGCAGTGCTAGAGATCAGAAGGGAGTGGTTTCCCAGTACTTC. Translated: CSARDQKGVVSQYF.

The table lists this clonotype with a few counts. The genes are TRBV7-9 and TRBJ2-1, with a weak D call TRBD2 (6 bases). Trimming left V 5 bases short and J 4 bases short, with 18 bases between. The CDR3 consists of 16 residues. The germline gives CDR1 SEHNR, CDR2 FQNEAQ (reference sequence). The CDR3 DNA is TGTGCCAGCAGCCCCGCTGGGGGGAGGATATACAATGAGCAGTTCTTC. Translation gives CASSPAGGRIYNEQFF.

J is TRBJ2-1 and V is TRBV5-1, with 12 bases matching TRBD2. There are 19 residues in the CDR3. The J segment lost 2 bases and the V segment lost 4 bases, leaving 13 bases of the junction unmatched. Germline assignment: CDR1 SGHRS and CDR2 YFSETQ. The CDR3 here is CASSHRLAGVSLPYNEQFF. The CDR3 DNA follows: TGCGCCAGCAGCCACCGACTAGCGGGAGTCTCTCTTCCCTACAATGAGCAGTTCTTC.

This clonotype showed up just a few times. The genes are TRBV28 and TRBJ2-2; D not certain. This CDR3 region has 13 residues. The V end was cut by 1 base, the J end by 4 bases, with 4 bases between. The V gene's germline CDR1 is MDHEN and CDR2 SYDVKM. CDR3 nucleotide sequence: TGTGCCAGCAGTTTATTGCCCACCGGGGAGCTGTTTTTT. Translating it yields CASSLLPTGELFF. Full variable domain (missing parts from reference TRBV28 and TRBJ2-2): DVKVTQSSRYLVKRTGEKVFLECVQDMDHENMFWYRQDPGLGLRLIYFSYDVKMKEKGDIPEGYSVSREKKERFSLILESASTNQTSMYLCASSLLPTGELFFGEGSRLTVL.

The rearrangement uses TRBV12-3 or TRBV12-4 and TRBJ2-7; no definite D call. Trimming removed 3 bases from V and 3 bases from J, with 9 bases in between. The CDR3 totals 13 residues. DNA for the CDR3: TGTGCCAGCAGTTTTGGCGAGATCTACGAGCAGTACGTC. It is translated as CASSFGEIYEQYV.